Following are 32 T cell receptor beta chains from one sample sequenced in a study of T cell responses to AZD1222 COVID-19 vaccine. This table comes from immunoSEQ multiplex PCR, and its TCRdb copy is limited to in-frame clones, with some not included. The sample yields around 130,000 clones, 70% to 90% seen once. The material was peripheral blood, obtained 28 days after the second AZD1222 dose. Receptors were obtained from an adult who received the AZD1222 COVID-19 vaccine.

The CDR3 region is CASSPDSTEAFF. In DNA form, the CDR3 reads TGTGCCAGCAGCCCGGACAGCACTGAAGCTTTCTTT. The rearrangement links TRBV11-2 to TRBJ1-1, with TRBD1 as a possible D gene (6 bases). From germline, CDR1 is SGHAT and CDR2 FQNNGV. Trimming removed 5 bases at V and 4 bases at J, with 8 bases between. The CDR3 runs 12 residues.

The rearrangement uses TRBV19 and TRBJ2-7; 8 bases match TRBD1. CDR1 and CDR2 from the germline V gene are LNHDA and SQIVND (reference sequence). The V segment lost 8 bases and the J segment 5 bases; nucleotides outside the gene matches: 11. This CDR3 has 14 amino acids. CDR3 sequence (DNA): TGTGCCAGTGGGTTGACAGGGGTTTTAGACGAGCAGTACTTC. This translates into CASGLTGVLDEQYF.

The J gene is TRBJ1-2, the V gene TRBV24-1, with D hard to call. V was clipped by 9 bases and J by 3 bases, with 10 bases between them. The CDR3 extends over 12 amino acids. Germline V gene data show CDR1 as KGHDR and CDR2 as SFDVKD. CDR3 loop: CATSIRDYGYTF. As DNA, the CDR3 is TGTGCCACCTCAATTAGGGACTATGGCTACACCTTC.

The chain uses TRBV30 and TRBJ1-5, with a weak D call TRBD1 (5 bases). Germline-derived CDR1 and CDR2 are GTSNPN and SVGIG (reference sequence). The CDR3 is 15 residues long. V lost 1 base and J lost 0, with 10 bases in between. For the CDR3, the DNA is TGTGCCTGGAGTGGGGGACCTTATAGCAATCAGCCCCAGCATTTT. Protein: CAWSGGPYSNQPQHF.

The J gene is TRBJ2-2, the V gene TRBV27; no definite D call. Trimming pared 6 bases from V and 8 bases from J, leaving 10 bases between. This CDR3 is built from 12 residues. The germline V gene encodes CDR1 MNHEY and CDR2 SMNVEV (reference sequence). The CDR3 DNA sequence: TGTGCCAGCAGAAGGGAATTTGGGGAGCTGTTTTTT. This sequence encodes CASRREFGELFF.

This chain uses TRBV5-6 with TRBJ2-5, with TRBD1 matching over 7 bases. This CDR3 region has 14 residues. J lost 2 bases, V lost 4 bases, and 5 bases had no gene match. Per the germline V gene, CDR1 is SGHDT and CDR2 is YYEEEE. DNA for the CDR3: TGTGCCAGCAGCCCTGACAGGGTACAAGAGACCCAGTACTTC. This sequence encodes CASSPDRVQETQYF.

V is TRBV6-5 and J is TRBJ1-1; TRBD1 matches 10 bases. This CDR3 is 14 amino acids long. Trimming took 10 bases from V and 5 from J; bases not matched to a gene: 10. CDR1 MNHEY and CDR2 SVGAGI come from the germline V gene. The CDR3 loop reads CATRDRGPWTEAFF. CDR3 in DNA: TGTGCCACCCGGGACAGGGGACCTTGGACTGAAGCTTTCTTT.

In regard to this clone: At one of its ends the junction is not consistent with the germline gene, which may arise from a read error. The chain couples TRBV6-1 to TRBJ1-2; D is perhaps TRBD1 (6 bases). This CDR3 contains 12 residues. Germline V gene data show CDR1 as MNHNS and CDR2 as SASEGT. Here the CDR3 DNA reads TGTGCCAGAAGTGAAGGGGGGTATGGCTACACCTTC. Its translation is CARSEGGYGYTF.

The CDR3 region has the DNA TGCGCCAGCAGCCAGACAGGGGGGTCGAGCAATCAGCCCCAGCATTTT. Encoded protein: CASSQTGGSSNQPQHF. This chain links TRBV4-1 with TRBJ1-5; 9 bases fit TRBD1. CDR1 is MGHRA and CDR2 is YSYEKL in the germline V gene. J lost 1 base, V lost 3 bases, and 4 bases had no gene match. The CDR3 extends over 16 amino acids.

The chain carries TRBV27 and TRBJ1-4; D unclear. From germline, CDR1 is MNHEY and CDR2 SMNVEV (reference sequence). This CDR3 has 15 amino acids. Trimming removed 6 bases at V and 6 bases at J, with 17 bases between. For the CDR3, the DNA is TGTGCCAGCAGAGCCGTCGCGGGGTTCGATGAAAAACTGTTTTTT. Translation gives CASRAVAGFDEKLFF.

V usage is TRBV5-1 and J usage is TRBJ1-2; weak D call: TRBD1 (5 bases). CDR3 size: 14 residues. V lost 3 bases and J 8 bases, leaving 17 bases between the germline ends. CDR1 is SGHRS and CDR2 is YFSETQ in the germline V gene. The CDR3 is CASSSRPGGDGYTF. The CDR3 coding sequence is TGCGCCAGCAGCTCCCGACCAGGAGGGGACGGCTACACCTTC.

The V gene is TRBV18, the J gene TRBJ1-2; D gene unclear. The CDR3 contains 15 residues. Germline CDR1 KGHSH, CDR2 LQKENI. Trimming pared 0 bases from V and 4 bases from J, leaving 12 bases between. CDR3 nucleotides: TGTGCCAGCTCACCACCCGGACCCCCCGGCTATGGCTACACCTTC. It encodes CASSPPGPPGYGYTF.

In its sample, this clone was seen once. V and J are TRBV19 and TRBJ2-7, with 10 bases that match TRBD1. The junction had 6 bases not matched to a gene; V was cut back by 6 bases and J by 4 bases. Germline assignment: CDR1 LNHDA and CDR2 SQIVND (reference sequence). The CDR3 has 14 amino acids. The DNA for the CDR3 is TGTGCCAGTAGGCCGGGACAGGGGTTGTACGAGCAGTACTTC. It translates to CASRPGQGLYEQYF.

This clone appeared a few times. This CDR3 is CASSLAAGGQNEQFF. CDR3 nucleotide sequence: TGTGCCAGCAGCTTGGCCGCGGGAGGTCAGAATGAGCAGTTCTTC. The V and J genes are TRBV5-8 and TRBJ2-1, with 8 bases identical to TRBD2. This CDR3 is built from 15 residues. CDR1 is SGHTS, CDR2 YDEGEE, per germline. V shed 0 bases, J shed 7 bases, and the junction held 6 bases outside the gene matches.

The chain recombines TRBV2 with TRBJ1-4, with 8 bases identical to TRBD1. Germline CDR1 SNHLY, CDR2 FYNNEI. V lost 7 bases, J lost 0 bases, and 13 bases stayed unmatched. The CDR3 runs to 18 residues. CDR3 sequence: CASTSVSYRGATNEKLFF. The CDR3 nucleotides read TGTGCCAGCACGTCGGTTAGCTACAGGGGGGCAACTAATGAAAAACTGTTTTTT.

This chain links TRBV5-1 with TRBJ2-2, with 8 bases matching TRBD2. V was clipped by 1 base and J by 7 bases; unmatched bases: 6. Germline CDR1 is SGHRS and CDR2 is YFSETQ. The CDR3 loop spans 15 amino acids. DNA of the CDR3: TGCGCCAGCAGCTTGTCCAGCGGGAGAGACGGGGAGCTGTTTTTT. It is translated as CASSLSSGRDGELFF. Variable domain in full (rest from reference TRBV5-1 and TRBJ2-2): KAGVTQTPRYLIKTRGQQVTLSCSPISGHRSVSWYQQTPGQGLQFLFEYFSETQRNKGNFPGRFSGRQFSNSRSEMNVSTLELGDSALYLCASSLSSGRDGELFFGEGSRLTVL.

CDR3 DNA: TGTGCCAGCAGCTTAATCCGGGGGGGATCGAACACCGGGGAGCTGTTTTTT. Translated: CASSLIRGGSNTGELFF. J is TRBJ2-2 and V is TRBV7-9; the match to TRBD2 covers 8 bases. CDR3 length: 17 amino acids. V lost 2 bases, J lost 0 bases, and 5 bases stayed unmatched. Germline V gene data show CDR1 as SEHNR and CDR2 as FQNEAQ (reference sequence).

This chain links TRBV19 with TRBJ1-1, with 7 nucleotides matching TRBD1. Germline V gene data show CDR1 as LNHDA and CDR2 as SQIVND (reference sequence). The CDR3 extends over 15 amino acids. V was clipped by 7 bases and J by 4 bases; unmatched bases: 12. CDR3 nucleotide sequence: TGTGCCAGTACCACTAGGAGGGACAGCAGCACTGAAGCTTTCTTT. It translates to CASTTRRDSSTEAFF. The whole variable domain, remainder taken from reference TRBV19 and TRBJ1-1, is DGGITQSPKYLFRKEGQNVTLSCEQNLNHDAMYWYRQDPGQGLRLIYYSQIVNDFQKGDIAEGYSVSREKKESFPLTVTSAQKNPTAFYLCASTTRRDSSTEAFFGQGTRLTVV.

This chain joins TRBV5-5 and TRBJ1-5; TRBD1 matches at 7 bases. CDR1 and CDR2 (germline): SGHKS, YYEKEE (reference sequence). V dropped 0 bases and J dropped 7; count of bases not matched to a gene: 10. The CDR3 is 16 amino acids. The CDR3 loop is CASSLVLSGGKQPQHF. In DNA, the CDR3 is TGTGCCAGCAGCTTGGTGTTGTCAGGGGGAAAACAGCCCCAGCATTTT. Based on the CDR3 plus reference TRBV5-5 and TRBJ1-5, the full variable domain is DAGVTQSPTHLIKTRGQQVTLRCSPISGHKSVSWYQQVLGQGPQFIFQYYEKEERGRGNFPDRFSARQFPNYSSELNVNALLLGDSALYLCASSLVLSGGKQPQHFGDGTRLSIL.

The chain joins TRBV4-1 to TRBJ1-1, with 7 bases matching TRBD1. The CDR3 extends over 18 amino acids. Germline CDR1 reads MGHRA; CDR2 reads YSYEKL. Losses at the gene ends were 3 bases for V and 6 bases for J; bases not matched to a gene: 19. CDR3 DNA: TGCGCCAGCAGCCATCATCTCGTGAACGCCAGGGGGGTGGCTGAAGCTTTCTTT. Translating gives CASSHHLVNARGVAEAFF.

The V gene is TRBV29-1, the J gene TRBJ2-4, with D possibly TRBD1 on 5 matching bases. V gave up 4 bases and J gave up 7 bases, with 5 bases separating them. The CDR3 is 10 amino acids. The germline gives CDR1 SQVTM, CDR2 ANQGSEA. The CDR3 reads CSVGQNIQYF. CDR3 bases: TGCAGCGTTGGACAGAACATTCAGTACTTC.

This chain joins TRBV2 and TRBJ2-2; D call uncertain. CDR1 is SNHLY, CDR2 FYNNEI, per germline. Trimming removed 4 bases from V and 4 bases from J, with 10 bases in between. The CDR3 has 14 residues. The CDR3 DNA reads as TGTGCCAGCAGTGGAATAGGGCCCACCGGGGAGCTGTTTTTT. Translation gives CASSGIGPTGELFF.

V and J are TRBV28 and TRBJ1-2; TRBD1 matches at 8 bases. Germline trimming cut 8 bases from V and 7 bases from J; bases unmatched to any gene: 9. Germline V gene sequence: CDR1 MDHEN, CDR2 SYDVKM. The CDR3 loop spans 13 amino acids. CDR3 protein: CASGAGQAGGYTF. The CDR3 DNA follows: TGTGCCAGCGGCGCGGGACAGGCGGGTGGCTACACCTTC.

This clone was seen a few times. The chain is built from TRBV6-5 and TRBJ2-1; possible D gene TRBD1, 6 bases. Deletions cut 3 bases from V and 2 bases from J, with 8 bases between. The germline CDR1 and CDR2 sequences are MNHEY and SVGAGI. The CDR3 contains 14 residues. The chain's CDR3 is CASSYQGPYNEQFF. In DNA, the CDR3 is TGTGCCAGCAGTTATCAGGGGCCCTACAATGAGCAGTTCTTC.

The V gene is TRBV5-1, the J gene TRBJ1-1; TRBD1 agrees at 9 bases. CDR3 length: 20 residues. Germline assignment: CDR1 SGHRS and CDR2 YFSETQ. With V trimmed by 4 bases and J by 2 bases, 21 bases remained unmatched. The CDR3 protein is CASSRRRGTGGASGNTEAFF. The CDR3 DNA reads TGCGCCAGCAGCCGCAGACGGGGTACAGGGGGCGCTAGTGGCAACACTGAAGCTTTCTTT.

The rearrangement joins TRBV10-1 to TRBJ2-7, with D possibly being TRBD2 (5 bases). Trimming took off 4 bases at V and 2 bases at J, with 12 bases between the two ends. Germline V gene data show CDR1 as WNHNN and CDR2 as SYGVQD (reference sequence). The CDR3 contains 14 residues. This CDR3 is CASSVGSEPYEQYF. CDR3 coding DNA: TGCGCCAGCAGTGTGGGTAGCGAACCCTACGAGCAGTACTTC.

V is TRBV7-2 and J is TRBJ2-4; D perhaps matches TRBD1 (5 bases). This CDR3 comprises 13 residues. Germline CDR1 and CDR2: SGHTA and FQGNSA. V was shortened by 5 bases and J by 7 bases, with 12 bases between the two germline ends. CDR3 amino acids: CASSQGIFNIQYF. The CDR3 bases are TGTGCCAGCAGCCAGGGAATTTTCAACATTCAGTACTTC.

The CDR3 DNA is TGTGCCACCAGCAGAGGACAGTCCGTCCGCTACAATGAGCAGTTCTTC. It specifies CATSRGQSVRYNEQFF. The chain has TRBV15 and TRBJ2-1; perhaps TRBD1 as D (5 bases). Trimming removed 1 base at V and 3 bases at J, with 13 bases between. The CDR3 has 16 amino acids. Germline CDR1 LNHNV, CDR2 YYDKDF (reference sequence).

The CDR3 coding sequence is TGCGCCAGCAGCTTGGAGGGACAGGGAAATCAGCCCCAGCATTTT. This translates into CASSLEGQGNQPQHF. This sequence joins TRBV5-1 and TRBJ1-5; 9 bases line up with TRBD1. J was trimmed by 4 bases and V by 0 bases; bases with no gene match: 2. Per germline, CDR1 SGHRS and CDR2 YFSETQ. The CDR3 contains 15 residues.

The V and J genes are TRBV3-1 (or the pseudogene TRBV3-2) and TRBJ1-6; no reliable D call. V was shortened by 6 bases and J by 9 bases, with 12 bases between the two germline ends. Germline CDR1 and CDR2: LGHDT and YNNKEL (reference sequence). This CDR3 has 13 amino acids. Written as DNA, the CDR3 is TGTGCCAGCAGTGGACCGCAAGCTTCACCCCTCCACTTT. It is translated as CASSGPQASPLHF.

Here the CDR3 reads CASSLTTRGTEAFF. CDR3 bases: TGTGCCAGCAGTTTAACCACCAGAGGAACTGAAGCTTTCTTT. The chain is built from TRBV27 and TRBJ1-1; unclear D gene. Per germline, CDR1 MNHEY and CDR2 SMNVEV (reference sequence). The CDR3 contains 14 residues. V lost 2 bases and J lost 5, with 12 bases in between.

This clone was picked up a small number of times. V and J are TRBV7-3 and TRBJ1-5, with no clear D. This CDR3 has 14 residues. Germline V lookup: CDR1 SGHTA, CDR2 FQGTGA. Trimming took 1 base from V and 7 from J, leaving 11 bases between them. CDR3 residues: CASSLSGPGQPQHF. For the CDR3, the DNA is TGTGCCAGCAGCTTAAGTGGCCCTGGGCAGCCCCAGCATTTT.